Shown below are 24 T cell receptor beta chains from a single sample sequenced in a study of shared clonotypes between healthy human individuals. Repertoires were generated with immunoSEQ multiplex PCR, while TCRdb's copy carries only in-frame clones and drops some. In the table there are about 2 million clones, about 94% of which are singletons. It was CD45RO-negative cells, positively selected for CCR7, that made up naive CD8 cells, with terminally differentiated effector memory CD45RA+ cells excluded. The material sequenced was naive CD8+ T cells sorted from blood. Receptor source: a man between 18 and 29 years old in good health.

This chain connects TRBV30 to TRBJ2-5, with D possibly being TRBD2 (6 bases). Germline lookup yields CDR1 GTSNPN and CDR2 SVGIG (reference sequence). The CDR3 totals 14 residues. V dropped 1 base and J dropped 1 base, with 10 bases sitting between them. The CDR3 reads CAWSDTSPQETQYF. Here the CDR3 DNA reads TGTGCCTGGAGTGATACTAGCCCCCAAGAGACCCAGTACTTC.

With regard to this clone: This same CDR3 is encoded by further DNA sequences in the sample. The rearrangement links TRBV27 to TRBJ2-5; 9 nucleotides match TRBD2. The ends lost 2 bases at V and 5 bases at J; junction bases unmatched: 3. In germline, CDR1 is MNHEY, CDR2 SMNVEV (reference sequence). The CDR3 loop spans 14 amino acids. The CDR3 DNA is TGTGCCAGCAGTTTAGGCGGGGGGGAGGAGACCCAGTACTTC. The encoded protein is CASSLGGGEETQYF.

The rearrangement uses TRBV5-4 and TRBJ1-4, with D unclear. Germline CDR1 reads SGHNT; CDR2 reads YYREEE (reference sequence). The CDR3 extends over 14 amino acids. V dropped 5 bases and J dropped 3 bases, with 11 bases sitting between them. CDR3 amino acids: CASREGPANEKLFF. CDR3 nucleotide sequence: TGTGCCAGCAGAGAAGGGCCCGCTAATGAAAAACTGTTTTTT. Full variable domain (remainder filled in from reference TRBV5-4 and TRBJ1-4): ETGVTQSPTHLIKTRGQQVTLRCSSQSGHNTVSWYQQALGQGPQFIFQYYREEENGRGNFPPRFSGLQFPNYSSELNVNALELDDSALYLCASREGPANEKLFFGSGTQLSVL.

The chain couples TRBV27 to TRBJ1-1; TRBD1 is a possible D gene (6 bases). Germline V lookup: CDR1 MNHEY, CDR2 SMNVEV (reference sequence). This CDR3 has 12 amino acids. V shed 3 bases and J shed 6 bases, with 8 bases lying between them. This CDR3 is CASSFPGAEAFF. CDR3 DNA: TGTGCCAGCAGTTTTCCAGGGGCTGAAGCTTTCTTT.

The chain links TRBV9 to TRBJ1-2; D possibly corresponds to TRBD1 (5 bases). V shed 2 bases and J shed 8 bases, with 16 bases lying between them. CDR1 and CDR2 (germline): SGDLS, YYNGEE. This CDR3 comprises 14 residues. CDR3 protein: CASSVSGGASGYTF. DNA of the CDR3: TGTGCCAGCAGCGTTTCTGGGGGAGCCAGCGGCTACACCTTC.

CDR3 protein: CASSLGTWLTDTQYF. The CDR3 DNA reads TGTGCCAGCAGTTTAGGTACATGGCTCACAGATACGCAGTATTTT. V and J are TRBV27 and TRBJ2-3; no clear D gene. The CDR3 consists of 15 residues. Trimming cost V 2 bases and J 2 bases, with 11 bases left between them. Germline V CDR1 and CDR2: MNHEY, SMNVEV (reference sequence).

A note on this clone: A much larger clone differs from this one at a single base, so this may be a read error. This CDR3 is also generated by other DNA sequences in the sample. This sequence joins TRBV5-4 and TRBJ1-1; D uncertain. CDR1 is SGHNT and CDR2 is YYREEE in the germline V gene (reference sequence). V dropped 4 bases and J dropped 1 base, with 8 bases sitting between them. The CDR3 contains 13 residues. As DNA, the CDR3 is TGTGCCAGCAGCCTTACAGAGAACACTGAAGCTTTCTTT. It codes for CASSLTENTEAFF.

This chain links TRBV27 with TRBJ2-3; D is possibly TRBD2 (5 bases). The CDR3 has 13 amino acids. The germline V gene has CDR1 MNHEY and CDR2 SMNVEV (reference sequence). The V end lost 10 bases, the J end lost 0 bases, and 11 bases lay between the germline ends. The CDR3 DNA is TGTGCCACCGGGATACGAAGCACAGATACGCAGTATTTT. Residues: CATGIRSTDTQYF.

The CDR3 nucleotides are TGTGCCAGCAGCCAAGACCTGGTGTCCTACGAGCAGTACTTC. It specifies CASSQDLVSYEQYF. The chain carries TRBV14 and TRBJ2-7; no definite D call. CDR1 and CDR2 (germline): SGHDN, FVKESK. The CDR3 contains 14 residues. The V end was cut by 0 bases, the J end by 1 base, with 7 bases between.

V is TRBV29-1 and J is TRBJ1-1, with D unresolved. V lost 0 bases and J 0 bases, leaving 11 bases between the germline ends. The CDR3 sequence is 15 residues long. Germline V gives CDR1 SQVTM, CDR2 ANQGSEA. CDR3 amino acids: CSVEEALLVNTEAFF. The CDR3 coding sequence is TGCAGCGTTGAAGAGGCTTTGCTGGTGAACACTGAAGCTTTCTTT.

This clone has a handful of counts. This chain joins TRBV29-1 and TRBJ2-7; D is perhaps TRBD2 (5 bases). CDR1 is SQVTM and CDR2 is ANQGSEA in the germline V gene. The CDR3 has 13 amino acids. V was clipped by 3 bases and J by 2 bases, with 11 bases between them. The DNA for the CDR3 is TGCAGCGTTGATTCCGGGGAGACCTACGAGCAGTACTTC. Protein: CSVDSGETYEQYF.

The chain is built from TRBV28 and TRBJ1-1, with D unresolved. The CDR3 runs 15 residues. Deletions cut 3 bases from V and 5 bases from J, with 16 bases between. Germline V gives CDR1 MDHEN, CDR2 SYDVKM. The CDR3 sequence: CASSFGRREATEAFF. Written as DNA, the CDR3 is TGTGCCAGCAGTTTTGGTCGTAGGGAGGCTACTGAAGCTTTCTTT.

The V call is TRBV4-3, the J call TRBJ1-6; TRBD1 might be the D (5 bases). This CDR3 spans 15 amino acids. Trimming removed 0 bases at V and 7 bases at J, with 10 bases between. Germline CDR1 reads LGHNA; CDR2 reads YSLEER. CDR3 sequence reads: CASSQDRGQNSPLHF. In DNA form, the CDR3 reads TGCGCCAGCAGCCAAGATAGGGGCCAAAATTCACCCCTCCACTTT.

The genes are TRBV7-9 and TRBJ2-2; D is perhaps TRBD2 (5 bases). Germline V gives CDR1 SEHNR, CDR2 FQNEAQ (reference sequence). Trimming took off 1 base at V and 5 bases at J, with 11 bases between the two ends. This CDR3 spans 15 amino acids. This chain's CDR3 is CASSLDGELTGELFF. For the CDR3, the DNA is TGTGCCAGCAGCTTAGACGGGGAGTTAACCGGGGAGCTGTTTTTT.

On this clone itself: Other DNA sequences in the same sample also yield this CDR3. The CDR3 here is CASSVGGVATEAFF. The CDR3 DNA reads as TGTGCCAGCAGCGTAGGGGGAGTCGCCACTGAAGCTTTCTTT. The chain joins TRBV9 to TRBJ1-1; D unclear. Germline V gene data show CDR1 as SGDLS and CDR2 as YYNGEE. This CDR3 is 14 amino acids long. Trimming took 0 bases from V and 4 from J, leaving 10 bases between them.

This clone was seen only a few times. The CDR3 here is CASRRGTGESEKLFF. The CDR3 DNA reads TGTGCCAGCAGGCGGGGGACAGGGGAAAGCGAAAAACTGTTTTTT. The chain carries TRBV28 and TRBJ1-4, with 10 bases that match TRBD1. This CDR3 has 15 residues. The junction had 9 bases not matched to a gene; V was cut back by 6 bases and J by 8 bases. CDR1 is MDHEN, CDR2 SYDVKM, per germline.

CDR3 sequence reads: CASSQVSGSAGELFF. The CDR3 bases are TGCGCCAGCAGCCAAGTGTCAGGGTCGGCCGGGGAGCTGTTTTTT. J is TRBJ2-2 and V is TRBV4-3, with D tentatively TRBD1 (5 bases). Germline V CDR1 and CDR2: LGHNA, YSLEER. This CDR3 contains 15 residues. V gave up 1 base and J gave up 6 bases, with 12 bases separating them.

The gene calls are TRBV29-1 and TRBJ2-7; D possibly corresponds to TRBD1 (5 bases). CDR1 and CDR2 from the germline V gene are SQVTM and ANQGSEA. Trimming removed 5 bases from V and 3 bases from J, with 14 bases in between. The CDR3 totals 13 residues. CDR3 coding DNA: TGCAGCGTTCATGCACCCGACAGCTACGAGCAGTACTTC. This codes for CSVHAPDSYEQYF.

The chain carries TRBV27 and TRBJ2-6; unclear D gene. CDR3 length: 14 amino acids. Per germline, CDR1 MNHEY and CDR2 SMNVEV (reference sequence). The ends were cut back, 2 bases at V and 1 base at J, with 3 bases in the middle. CDR3 loop: CASSLQSGANVLTF. DNA for the CDR3: TGTGCCAGCAGTTTACAGTCTGGGGCCAACGTCCTGACTTTC.

This clone has just one count. The chain couples TRBV6-1 to TRBJ2-1; D gene unclear. Germline loops: CDR1 MNHNS, CDR2 SASEGT. This CDR3 spans 15 amino acids. Deletions cut 3 bases from V and 0 bases from J, with 9 bases between. CDR3 loop: CASSDLGNSYNEQFF. DNA for the CDR3: TGTGCCAGCAGTGATTTAGGGAACTCCTACAATGAGCAGTTCTTC.

This clone has a single count. The chain links TRBV19 to TRBJ2-7; perhaps TRBD2 as D (5 bases). The CDR3 runs to 17 residues. The V gene lost 10 bases and the J gene lost 2 bases, with 27 bases spanning the gap. In germline, CDR1 is LNHDA, CDR2 SQIVND (reference sequence). CDR3 sequence: CATKRTAGLESAYEQYF. CDR3 DNA sequence: TGTGCCACAAAACGAACGGCCGGACTCGAATCCGCCTACGAGCAGTACTTC.

This clone was picked up one time. V gene TRBV5-1 combines with J gene TRBJ2-3; 9 positions match TRBD1. The CDR3 is made up of 15 amino acids. Germline assignment: CDR1 SGHRS and CDR2 YFSETQ. The V and J ends lost 0 bases and 2 bases, in that order; junction bases with no gene match: 1. CDR3 loop: CASSLGQGDTDTQYF. DNA of the CDR3: TGCGCCAGCAGCTTGGGACAGGGGGACACAGATACGCAGTATTTT.

J is TRBJ2-7 and V is TRBV2; maybe TRBD1 (5 bases). This CDR3 region has 13 residues. The ends were cut back, 6 bases at V and 2 bases at J, with 11 bases in the middle. CDR1 is SNHLY, CDR2 FYNNEI, per germline. The CDR3 nucleotides are TGTGCCAGCAGCTCGGACATCGCCTACGAGCAGTACTTC. Encoded protein: CASSSDIAYEQYF.

V and J are TRBV23-1 and TRBJ1-5, with TRBD1 matching 9 bases. TRBV23-1 is flagged as an ORF with uncertain function. The length of the CDR3 is 16 residues. V lost 2 bases, J lost 7 bases, and 9 bases stayed unmatched. Here the CDR3 reads CASSQPRCTGGQPQHF. CDR3 nucleotide sequence: TGCGCCAGCAGTCAACCGAGATGTACAGGGGGCCAGCCCCAGCATTTT.